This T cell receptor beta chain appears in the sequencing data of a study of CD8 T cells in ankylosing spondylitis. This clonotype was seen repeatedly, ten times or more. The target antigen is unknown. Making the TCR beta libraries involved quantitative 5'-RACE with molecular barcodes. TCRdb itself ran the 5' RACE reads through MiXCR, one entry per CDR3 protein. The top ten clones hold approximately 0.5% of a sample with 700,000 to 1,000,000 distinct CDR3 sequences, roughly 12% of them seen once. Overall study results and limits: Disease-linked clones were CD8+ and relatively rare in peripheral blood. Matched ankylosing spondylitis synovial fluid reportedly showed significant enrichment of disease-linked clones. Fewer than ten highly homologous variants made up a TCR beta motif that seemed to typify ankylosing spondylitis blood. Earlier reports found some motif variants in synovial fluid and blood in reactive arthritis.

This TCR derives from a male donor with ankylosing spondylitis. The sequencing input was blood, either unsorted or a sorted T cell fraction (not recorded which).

The CDR3 bases are TGTGCCAGCACCGATCGACAGGCGAACTCGGGGAATGAGCAGTTCTTC. Residues: CASTDRQANSGNEQFF. This rearrangement joins TRBV12-3 or TRBV12-4 to TRBJ2-1, with D perhaps TRBD1 (6 bases). V shed 7 bases and J shed 7 bases, with 23 bases lying between them. This CDR3 is 16 amino acids long.